The present entry profiles one T cell receptor beta chain with its context. Its antigen remains unidentified. The CDR3 spans 12 residues. Germline V CDR1 and CDR2: SNHLY, FYNNEI. The germline V and J ends were trimmed by 5 bases and 6 bases, with 8 bases remaining between them. Unrecorded immune exposure was likely among donors, who were nominally healthy when sampled. PCR used 60 Vbeta primers and 13 Jbeta primers. Sequencing was performed with immunoSEQ multiplex PCR; in TCRdb, only in-frame clones are kept and a portion is missing. The sample lists 200,000 to 250,000 clones; about 84% were seen once. These data belong to a study of cytomegalovirus exposure and HLA in healthy donors. Study at large: Drawn from HLA-typed donors, tens of millions of unique TCRs were held in an early data release.

Study results and limitations: Reports state that TCR beta sequences accurately predicted most subjects' HLA-A and HLA-B alleles. In an earlier analysis, productive rearrangement rates for most beta V segments clustered near 87% or 30%.

What was sequenced was PBMCs. This clonotype was obtained from a human donor in good health. The rearrangement links TRBV2 to TRBJ1-5; D gene unclear. The CDR3, as DNA: TGTGCCAGCAGTTCGAGGATTCAGCCCCAGCATTTT. Translating gives CASSSRIQPQHF.